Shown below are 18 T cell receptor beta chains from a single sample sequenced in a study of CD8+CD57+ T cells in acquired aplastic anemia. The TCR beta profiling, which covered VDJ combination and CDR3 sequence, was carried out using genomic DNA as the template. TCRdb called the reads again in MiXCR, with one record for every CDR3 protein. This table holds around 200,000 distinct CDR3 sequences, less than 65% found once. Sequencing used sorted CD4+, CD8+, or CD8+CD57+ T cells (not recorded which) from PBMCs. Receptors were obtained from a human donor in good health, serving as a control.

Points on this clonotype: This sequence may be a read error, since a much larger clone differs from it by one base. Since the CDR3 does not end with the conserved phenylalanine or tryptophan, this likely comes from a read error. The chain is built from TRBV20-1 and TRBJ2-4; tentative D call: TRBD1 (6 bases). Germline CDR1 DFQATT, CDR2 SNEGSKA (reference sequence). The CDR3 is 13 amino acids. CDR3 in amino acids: CSKRGSAKNIQYS. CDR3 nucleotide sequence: TGCAGCAAAAGGGGGTCGGCCAAAAACATTCAGTACTCC.

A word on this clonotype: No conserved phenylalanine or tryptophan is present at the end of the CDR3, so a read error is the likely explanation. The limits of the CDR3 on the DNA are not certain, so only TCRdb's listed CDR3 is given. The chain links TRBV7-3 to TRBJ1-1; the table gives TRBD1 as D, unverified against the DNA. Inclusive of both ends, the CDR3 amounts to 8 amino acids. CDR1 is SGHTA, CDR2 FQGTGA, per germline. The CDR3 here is CASSLGEG.

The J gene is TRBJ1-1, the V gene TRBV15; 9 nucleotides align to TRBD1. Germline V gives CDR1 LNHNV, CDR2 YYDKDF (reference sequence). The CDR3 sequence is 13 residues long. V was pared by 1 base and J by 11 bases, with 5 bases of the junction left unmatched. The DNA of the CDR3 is TGTGCCACCAGCAGAGTACAGGGGGCTGGGGCTTTCTTT. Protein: CATSRVQGAGAFF.

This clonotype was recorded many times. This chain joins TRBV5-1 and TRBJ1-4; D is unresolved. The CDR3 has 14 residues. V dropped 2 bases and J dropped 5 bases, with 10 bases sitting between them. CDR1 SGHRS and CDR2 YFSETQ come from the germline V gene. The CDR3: CASSLERPNEKLFF. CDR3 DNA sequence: TGCGCCAGCAGCTTAGAGAGGCCAAATGAAAAACTGTTTTTT.

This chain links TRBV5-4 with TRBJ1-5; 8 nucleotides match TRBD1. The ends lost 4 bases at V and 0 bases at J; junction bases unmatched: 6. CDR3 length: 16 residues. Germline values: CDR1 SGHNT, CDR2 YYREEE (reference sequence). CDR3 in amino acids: CASSGWTGNSNQPQHF. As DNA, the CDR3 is TGTGCCAGCAGCGGATGGACAGGGAATAGCAATCAGCCCCAGCATTTT. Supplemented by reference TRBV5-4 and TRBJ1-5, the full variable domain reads ETGVTQSPTHLIKTRGQQVTLRCSSQSGHNTVSWYQQALGQGPQFIFQYYREEENGRGNFPPRFSGLQFPNYSSELNVNALELDDSALYLCASSGWTGNSNQPQHFGDGTRLSIL.

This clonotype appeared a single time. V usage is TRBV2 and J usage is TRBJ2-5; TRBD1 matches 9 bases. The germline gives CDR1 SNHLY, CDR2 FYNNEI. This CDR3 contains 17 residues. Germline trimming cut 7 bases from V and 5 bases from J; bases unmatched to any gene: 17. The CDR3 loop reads CASTTTGGAYTGETQYF. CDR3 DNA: TGTGCCAGCACTACAACAGGGGGCGCATATACCGGGGAGACCCAGTACTTC.

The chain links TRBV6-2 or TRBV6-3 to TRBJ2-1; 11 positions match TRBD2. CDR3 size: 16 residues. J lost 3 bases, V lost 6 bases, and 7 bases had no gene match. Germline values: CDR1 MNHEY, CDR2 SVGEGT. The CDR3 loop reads CASRPLAGGDYNEQFF. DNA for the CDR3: TGTGCCAGCAGGCCTCTAGCGGGGGGCGACTACAATGAGCAGTTCTTC.

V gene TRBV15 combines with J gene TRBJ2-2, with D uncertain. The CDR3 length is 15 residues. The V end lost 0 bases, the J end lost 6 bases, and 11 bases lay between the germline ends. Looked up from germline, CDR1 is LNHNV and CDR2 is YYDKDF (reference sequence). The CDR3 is CATSRDRNRAGELFF. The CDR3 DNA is TGTGCCACCAGCAGAGATAGGAACCGGGCCGGGGAGCTGTTTTTT.

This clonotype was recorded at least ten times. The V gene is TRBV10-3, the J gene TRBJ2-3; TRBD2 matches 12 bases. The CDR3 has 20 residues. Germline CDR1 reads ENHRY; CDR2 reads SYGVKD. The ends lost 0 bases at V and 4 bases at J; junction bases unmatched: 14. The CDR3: CAISESSWPSGGAIPDTQYF. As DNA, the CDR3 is TGTGCCATCAGTGAGTCGTCGTGGCCTAGCGGGGGGGCCATACCAGATACGCAGTATTTT.

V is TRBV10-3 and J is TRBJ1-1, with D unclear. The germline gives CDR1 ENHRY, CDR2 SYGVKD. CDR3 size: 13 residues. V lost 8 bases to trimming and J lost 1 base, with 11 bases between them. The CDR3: CAIGSQQNTEAFF. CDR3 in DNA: TGTGCCATCGGTAGCCAGCAGAACACTGAAGCTTTCTTT.

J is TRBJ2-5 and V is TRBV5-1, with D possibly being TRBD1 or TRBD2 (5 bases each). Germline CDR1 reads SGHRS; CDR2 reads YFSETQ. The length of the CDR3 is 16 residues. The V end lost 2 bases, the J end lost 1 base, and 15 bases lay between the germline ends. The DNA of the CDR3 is TGCGCCAGCAGCTTCCAGCTCGGGGCGACCCAAGAGACCCAGTACTTC. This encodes CASSFQLGATQETQYF.

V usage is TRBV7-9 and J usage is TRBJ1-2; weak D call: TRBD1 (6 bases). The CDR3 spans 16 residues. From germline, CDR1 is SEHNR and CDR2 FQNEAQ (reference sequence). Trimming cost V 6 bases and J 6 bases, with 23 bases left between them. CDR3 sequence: CASSIGGPATSDGYTF. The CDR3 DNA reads TGTGCCAGCAGTATAGGGGGGCCGGCAACATCAGATGGCTACACCTTC. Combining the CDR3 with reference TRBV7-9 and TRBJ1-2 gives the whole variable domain DTGVSQNPRHKITKRGQNVTFRCDPISEHNRLYWYRQTLGQGPEFLTYFQNEAQLEKSRLLSDRFSAERPKGSFSTLEIQRTEQGDSAMYLCASSIGGPATSDGYTFGSGTRLTVV.

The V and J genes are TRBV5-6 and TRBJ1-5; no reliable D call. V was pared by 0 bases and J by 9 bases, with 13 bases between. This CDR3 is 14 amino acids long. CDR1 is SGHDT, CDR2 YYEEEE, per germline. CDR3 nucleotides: TGTGCCAGCAGCTTGGGAGGGCGAGGGATGCCCCAGCATTTT. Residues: CASSLGGRGMPQHF. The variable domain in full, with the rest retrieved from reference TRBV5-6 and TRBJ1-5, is DAGVTQSPTHLIKTRGQQVTLRCSPKSGHDTVSWYQQALGQGPQFIFQYYEEEERQRGNFPDRFSGHQFPNYSSELNVNALLLGDSALYLCASSLGGRGMPQHFGDGTRLSIL.

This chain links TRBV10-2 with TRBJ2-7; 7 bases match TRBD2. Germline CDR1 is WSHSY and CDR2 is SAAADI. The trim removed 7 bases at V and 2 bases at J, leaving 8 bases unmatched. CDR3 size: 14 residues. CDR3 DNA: TGCGCCAGCAACGCCGGGGGGACGACCTACGAGCAGTACTTC. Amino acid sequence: CASNAGGTTYEQYF.

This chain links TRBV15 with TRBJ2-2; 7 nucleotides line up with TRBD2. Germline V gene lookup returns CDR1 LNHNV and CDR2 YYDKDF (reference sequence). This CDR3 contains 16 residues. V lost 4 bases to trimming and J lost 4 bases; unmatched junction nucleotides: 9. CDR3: CATSTFGTNGTGELFF. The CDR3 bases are TGTGCCACCAGCACGTTCGGGACTAACGGCACCGGGGAGCTGTTTTTT. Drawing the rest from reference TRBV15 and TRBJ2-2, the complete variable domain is DAMVIQNPRYQVTQFGKPVTLSCSQTLNHNVMYWYQQKSSQAPKLLFHYYDKDFNNEADTPDNFQSRRPNTSFCFLDIRSPGLGDTAMYLCATSTFGTNGTGELFFGEGSRLTVL.

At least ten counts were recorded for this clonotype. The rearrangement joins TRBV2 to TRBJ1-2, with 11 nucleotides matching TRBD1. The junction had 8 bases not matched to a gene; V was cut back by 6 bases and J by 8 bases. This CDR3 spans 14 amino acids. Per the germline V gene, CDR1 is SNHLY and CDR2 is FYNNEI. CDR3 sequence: CASSGQGALLGYTF. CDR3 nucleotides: TGTGCCAGCAGCGGACAGGGGGCGCTTTTAGGCTACACCTTC.

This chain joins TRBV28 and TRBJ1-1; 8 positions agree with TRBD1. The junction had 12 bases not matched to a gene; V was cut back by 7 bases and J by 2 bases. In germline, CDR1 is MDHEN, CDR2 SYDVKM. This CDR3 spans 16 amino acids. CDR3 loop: CASNLQGGLANTEAFF. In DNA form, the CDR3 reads TGTGCCAGCAATCTACAGGGGGGTCTTGCTAACACTGAAGCTTTCTTT.

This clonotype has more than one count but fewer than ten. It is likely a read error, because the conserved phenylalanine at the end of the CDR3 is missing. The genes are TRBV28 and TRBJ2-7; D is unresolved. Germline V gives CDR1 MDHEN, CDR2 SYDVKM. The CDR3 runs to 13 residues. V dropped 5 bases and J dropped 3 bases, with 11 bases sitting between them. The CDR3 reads CASSEDGNYEQYL. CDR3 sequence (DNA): TGTGCCAGCAGTGAGGACGGAAACTACGAGCAGTACCTC.